A few counts support the clone carrying this T cell receptor beta chain. Its antigen is unknown. This CDR3 has 14 residues. The germline CDR1 and CDR2 sequences are ENHRY and SYGVKD. The V gene end was trimmed by 4 bases and the J gene end by 3 bases; junction bases not matched to a gene: 5. The entry originates in a study of T-cell memory formation after mild COVID-19. At the level of the study: Among the donors, TCR clusters were largely specific to each donor.

TCRdb re-derived calls from the 5' RACE reads in MiXCR, one entry per CDR3 protein. The sample includes roughly 400,000 distinct CDR3 sequences, about 15% seen only once; the top ten take approximately 21%. Whole-study results and caveats: Second-wave clones peaking on day 37 lacked confirmed SARS-CoV-2 specificity.

Sequencing was carried out using PBMCs or a T cell subset sorted from them (not recorded which). This rearrangement joins TRBV10-3 to TRBJ2-5, with 7 bases identical to TRBD1. The TCR was taken from a man between 18 and 29 years old who had mild COVID-19 (a few samples of this study predate the infection). Cell type and time point are not known. The CDR3 DNA is TGTGCCATCAGTGTGGGCCAGGGGGAAGAGACCCAGTACTTC. It codes for CAISVGQGEETQYF.